The next 9 T cell receptor beta chains were all read from a single sample in a study of T cell responses to AZD1222 COVID-19 vaccine. Assay used: immunoSEQ multiplex PCR; TCRdb lists only in-frame clones, some missing. The table shows over 130,000 clones, with 90% occurring only once. The specimen was peripheral blood, collected 28 days after the second AZD1222 dose. The receptors were gathered from an adult who received the AZD1222 COVID-19 vaccine.

The chain couples TRBV30 to TRBJ2-3; 10 bases are shared with TRBD2. Germline V gene data show CDR1 as GTSNPN and CDR2 as SVGIG (reference sequence). CDR3 length: 14 amino acids. Losses at the gene ends were 2 bases for V and 5 bases for J; bases not matched to a gene: 4. DNA for the CDR3: TGTGCCTGGAGTACTAGCGGGATGGGAGATACGCAGTATTTT. This codes for CAWSTSGMGDTQYF. Together with reference TRBV30 and TRBJ2-3, the CDR3 gives the full variable domain: SQTIHQWPATLVQPVGSPLSLECTVEGTSNPNLYWYRQAAGRGLQLLFYSVGIGQISSEVPQNLSASRPQDRQFILSSKKLLLSDSGFYLCAWSTSGMGDTQYFGPGTRLTVL.

The chain carries TRBV29-1 and TRBJ1-2, with a weak D call TRBD1 (6 bases). This CDR3 contains 12 residues. With 3 bases removed from V and 8 bases from J, the gap between germline ends came to 13 bases. Per germline, CDR1 SQVTM and CDR2 ANQGSEA. In DNA form, the CDR3 reads TGCAGCGTTGATCGGCAGGGGAGCGGCTACACCTTC. It encodes CSVDRQGSGYTF.

The chain employs TRBV6-5 and TRBJ1-3, with D possibly being TRBD1 (5 bases). Germline V gives CDR1 MNHEY, CDR2 SVGAGI. The CDR3 is 14 amino acids. V was clipped by 5 bases and J by 0 bases, with 8 bases between them. The CDR3 nucleotides read TGTGCCAGCAGTCAGGGTAGCTCTGGAAACACCATATATTTT. As protein: CASSQGSSGNTIYF.

The chain carries TRBV6-2 or TRBV6-3 and TRBJ2-2; weak D call: TRBD1 (6 bases). Deletions cut 4 bases from V and 6 bases from J, with 15 bases between. The CDR3 is 15 amino acids. Germline loops: CDR1 MNHEY, CDR2 SVGEGT. In DNA, the CDR3 is TGTGCCAGCAGTTCACACAGGGCGGGCGCCGGGGAGCTGTTTTTT. Amino acid sequence: CASSSHRAGAGELFF.

The chain combines TRBV5-1 with TRBJ2-5, with D possibly being TRBD1 or TRBD2 (5 bases each). The length of the CDR3 is 15 residues. Trimming removed 0 bases at V and 7 bases at J, with 16 bases between. CDR1 is SGHRS, CDR2 YFSETQ, per germline. This chain's CDR3 is CASSLARDRPGTQYF. The CDR3 DNA follows: TGCGCCAGCAGCTTGGCCAGGGACCGGCCAGGGACCCAGTACTTC.

This chain uses TRBV14 with TRBJ2-2; D not resolved. The germline gives CDR1 SGHDN, CDR2 FVKESK. Trimming left V 3 bases short and J 7 bases short, with 9 bases between. CDR3 length equals 13 residues. The CDR3 DNA follows: TGTGCCAGCAGCCATGACCGCGGCGGGGAGCTGTTTTTT. Protein sequence: CASSHDRGGELFF.

V and J are TRBV30 and TRBJ1-2; perhaps TRBD1 as D (5 bases). Germline V lookup: CDR1 GTSNPN, CDR2 SVGIG (reference sequence). The CDR3 contains 13 residues. Trimming took 0 bases from V and 2 from J, leaving 7 bases between them. The CDR3 DNA follows: TGTGCCTGGAGTGTGTGGGGGAACTATGGCTACACCTTC. It specifies CAWSVWGNYGYTF.

This chain connects TRBV29-1 to TRBJ1-6; D is undetermined. Germline V gene sequence: CDR1 SQVTM, CDR2 ANQGSEA. Deletions cut 4 bases from V and 10 bases from J, with 17 bases between. The CDR3 is made up of 14 amino acids. The CDR3, as DNA: TGCAGCGTTGTCCCCACGGTGCGAGTCTCACCCCTCCACTTT. This encodes CSVVPTVRVSPLHF.

This chain joins TRBV14 and TRBJ2-6, with unresolved D. Germline values: CDR1 SGHDN, CDR2 FVKESK. V gave up 0 bases and J gave up 0 bases, with 18 bases separating them. The CDR3 loop spans 20 amino acids. CDR3 protein: CASSQDRPGYSNSGANVLTF. In DNA form, the CDR3 reads TGTGCCAGCAGCCAAGATCGACCCGGCTATTCCAACTCTGGGGCCAACGTCCTGACTTTC.